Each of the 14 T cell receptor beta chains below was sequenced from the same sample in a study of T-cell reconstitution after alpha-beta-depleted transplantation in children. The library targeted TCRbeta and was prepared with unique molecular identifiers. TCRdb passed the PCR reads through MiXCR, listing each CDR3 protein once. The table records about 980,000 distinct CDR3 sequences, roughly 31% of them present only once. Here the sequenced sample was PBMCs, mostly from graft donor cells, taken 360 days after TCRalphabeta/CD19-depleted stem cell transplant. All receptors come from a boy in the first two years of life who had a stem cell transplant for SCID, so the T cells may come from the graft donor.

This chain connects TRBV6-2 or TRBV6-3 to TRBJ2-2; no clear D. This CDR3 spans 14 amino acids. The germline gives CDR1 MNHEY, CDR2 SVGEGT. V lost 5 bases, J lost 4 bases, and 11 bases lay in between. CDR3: CASSRRRVTGELFF. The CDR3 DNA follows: TGTGCCAGCAGTCGTCGACGAGTCACCGGGGAGCTGTTTTTT.

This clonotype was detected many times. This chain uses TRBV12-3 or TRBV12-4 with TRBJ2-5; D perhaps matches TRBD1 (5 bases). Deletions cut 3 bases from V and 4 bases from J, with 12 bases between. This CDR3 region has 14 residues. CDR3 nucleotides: TGTGCCAGCAGTTTTCGGCAGGGTGGAGAGACCCAGTACTTC. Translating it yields CASSFRQGGETQYF.

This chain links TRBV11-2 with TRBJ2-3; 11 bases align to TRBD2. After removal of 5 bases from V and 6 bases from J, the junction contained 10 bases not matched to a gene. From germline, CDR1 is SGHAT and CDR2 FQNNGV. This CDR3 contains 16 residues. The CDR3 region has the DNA TGTGCCAGCAGCGGCAAGACTAGCGGGGTTGGTGATACGCAGTATTTT. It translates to CASSGKTSGVGDTQYF.

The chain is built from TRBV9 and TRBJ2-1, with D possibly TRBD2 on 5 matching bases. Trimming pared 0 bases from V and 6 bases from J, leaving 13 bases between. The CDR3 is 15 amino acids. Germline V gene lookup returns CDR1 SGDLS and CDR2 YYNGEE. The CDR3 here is CASSVAGLEGNEQFF. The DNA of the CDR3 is TGTGCCAGCAGCGTAGCTGGGCTAGAGGGCAATGAGCAGTTCTTC.

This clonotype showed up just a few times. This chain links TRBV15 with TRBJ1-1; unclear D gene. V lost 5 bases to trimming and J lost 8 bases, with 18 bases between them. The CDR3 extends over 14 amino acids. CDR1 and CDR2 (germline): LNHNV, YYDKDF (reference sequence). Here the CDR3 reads CATSPPSADWEAFF. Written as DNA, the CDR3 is TGTGCCACCAGCCCCCCCAGTGCCGATTGGGAAGCTTTCTTT.

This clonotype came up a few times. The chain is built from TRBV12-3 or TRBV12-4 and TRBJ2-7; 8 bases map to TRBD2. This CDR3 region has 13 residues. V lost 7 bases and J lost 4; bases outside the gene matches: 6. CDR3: CASNSGGPYEQYF. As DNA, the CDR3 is TGTGCCAGCAACTCGGGGGGGCCTTACGAGCAGTACTTC.

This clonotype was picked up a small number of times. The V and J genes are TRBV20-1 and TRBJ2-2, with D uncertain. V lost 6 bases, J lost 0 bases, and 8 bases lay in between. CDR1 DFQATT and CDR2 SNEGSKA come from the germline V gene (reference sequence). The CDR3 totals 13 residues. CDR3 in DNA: TGCAGTGCCCGCACACCGAACACCGGGGAGCTGTTTTTT. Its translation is CSARTPNTGELFF.

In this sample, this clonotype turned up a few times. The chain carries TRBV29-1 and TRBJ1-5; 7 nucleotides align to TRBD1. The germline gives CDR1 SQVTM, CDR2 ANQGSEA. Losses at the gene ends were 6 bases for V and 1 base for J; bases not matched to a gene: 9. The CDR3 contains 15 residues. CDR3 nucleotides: TGCAGCGTGGCTGACAGGGCGGGGAGCAATCAGCCCCAGCATTTT. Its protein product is CSVADRAGSNQPQHF.

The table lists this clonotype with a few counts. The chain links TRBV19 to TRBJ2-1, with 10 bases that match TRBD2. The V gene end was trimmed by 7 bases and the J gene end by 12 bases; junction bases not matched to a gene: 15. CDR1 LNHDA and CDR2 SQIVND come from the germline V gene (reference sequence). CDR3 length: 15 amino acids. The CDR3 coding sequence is TGTGCCAGTACCCCAGGACTAGCGGCGGCGGATGGGCAGTTCTTC. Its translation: CASTPGLAAADGQFF.

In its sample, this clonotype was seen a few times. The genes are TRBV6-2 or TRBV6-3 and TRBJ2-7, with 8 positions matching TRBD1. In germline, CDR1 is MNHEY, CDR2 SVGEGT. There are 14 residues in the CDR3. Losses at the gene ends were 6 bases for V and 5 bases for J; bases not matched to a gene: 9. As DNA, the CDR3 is TGTGCCAGCAGCCGGCAGGGGGCATGGAACGAGCAGTACTTC. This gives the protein CASSRQGAWNEQYF.

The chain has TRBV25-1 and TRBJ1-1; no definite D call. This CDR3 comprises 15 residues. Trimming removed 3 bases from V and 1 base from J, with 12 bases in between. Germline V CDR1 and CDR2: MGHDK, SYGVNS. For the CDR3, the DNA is TGTGCCAGCAGTGAGCTTGGGGTAGGGAACACTGAAGCTTTCTTT. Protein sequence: CASSELGVGNTEAFF.

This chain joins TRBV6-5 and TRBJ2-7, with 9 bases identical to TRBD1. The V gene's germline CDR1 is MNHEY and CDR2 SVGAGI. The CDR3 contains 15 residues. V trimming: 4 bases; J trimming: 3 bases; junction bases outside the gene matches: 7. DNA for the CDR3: TGTGCCAGCAGTTTGTTGACAGGGGGTCTCTACGAGCAGTACTTC. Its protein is CASSLLTGGLYEQYF.

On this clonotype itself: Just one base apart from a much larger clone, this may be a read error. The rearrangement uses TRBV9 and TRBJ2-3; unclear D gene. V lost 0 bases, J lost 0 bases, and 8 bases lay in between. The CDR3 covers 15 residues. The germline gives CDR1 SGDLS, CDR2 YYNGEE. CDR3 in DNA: TGTGCCAGCAGCGTAGGGGCCACTAGCACAGATACGCAGTATTTT. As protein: CASSVGATSTDTQYF.

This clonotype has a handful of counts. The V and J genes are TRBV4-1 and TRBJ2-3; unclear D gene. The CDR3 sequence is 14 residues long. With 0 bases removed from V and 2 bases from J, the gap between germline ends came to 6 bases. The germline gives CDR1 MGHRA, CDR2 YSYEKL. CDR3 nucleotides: TGCGCCAGCAGCCAAGATGACCACACAGATACGCAGTATTTT. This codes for CASSQDDHTDTQYF.